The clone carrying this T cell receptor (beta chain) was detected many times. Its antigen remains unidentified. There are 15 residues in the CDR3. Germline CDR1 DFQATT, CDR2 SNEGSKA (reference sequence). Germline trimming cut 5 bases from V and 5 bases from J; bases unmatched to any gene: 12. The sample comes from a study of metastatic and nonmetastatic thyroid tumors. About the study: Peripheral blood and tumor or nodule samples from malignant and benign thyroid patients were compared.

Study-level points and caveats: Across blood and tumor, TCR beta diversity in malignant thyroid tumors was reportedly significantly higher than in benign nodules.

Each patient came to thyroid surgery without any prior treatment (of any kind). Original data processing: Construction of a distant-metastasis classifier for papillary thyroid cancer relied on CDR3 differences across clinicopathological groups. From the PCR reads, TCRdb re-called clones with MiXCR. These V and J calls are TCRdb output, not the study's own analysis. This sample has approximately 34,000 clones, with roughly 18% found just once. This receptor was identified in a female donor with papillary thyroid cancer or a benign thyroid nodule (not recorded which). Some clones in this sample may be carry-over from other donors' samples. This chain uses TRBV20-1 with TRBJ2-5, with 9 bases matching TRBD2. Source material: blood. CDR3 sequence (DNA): TGCAGTGCTTCTCCCCTAGCGGGGAACGGGGAGACCCAGTACTTC. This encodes CSASPLAGNGETQYF.